Sequencing of this T cell receptor beta chain was carried out in a study of beta chain features in type 1 diabetes. Looking at the study overall: 107,917,701 sorted cells were examined across all samples. Study-level results: Naive, central memory and regulatory TCRB repertoires appeared more similar among patients than healthy donors. Since sequencing was performed on cDNA, cells with high TCR expression could be over-represented. Still unanswered here is whether HLA type influences TCRB rearrangement. In all four CD4+ subsets, TCRB CDR3 length was significantly, moderately reduced in type 1 diabetes.

In germline, CDR1 is LNHNV, CDR2 YYDKDF (reference sequence). The CDR3 is made up of 17 amino acids. The ends were cut back, 1 base at V and 2 bases at J, with 14 bases in the middle. This clone was recorded a few times. Its specificity is not known. What was sequenced were expressed TCRB transcripts, since all of the isolated RNA had been reverse transcribed. Measured with immunoSEQ multiplex PCR; TCRdb has only the in-frame clones, and not every one. The sample holds approximately 250,000 clones, around 15% seen once. Sequencing input: naive CD4+ T cells from blood. This clonotype was sampled from a young man with type 1 diabetes. The rearrangement joins TRBV15 to TRBJ2-2, with no clear D. CDR3 sequence reads: CATSRALNSINTGELFF. The CDR3 region has the DNA TGTGCCACCAGCAGAGCGTTGAATTCGATAAACACCGGGGAGCTGTTTTTT.